The source of this T cell receptor beta chain is a study of T cells in localized non-small cell lung cancer (dated by TCRdb to 2018 to 2021). Regarding the study in general: Comparing tumors with uninvolved tumor-adjacent lungs, the study looked at the T cell repertoires of 220 or so patients with early-stage NSCLC. Of the NSCLC patients, 129 were male and some 97 were female, and the mean age was approximately 66 years. The cohort comprised around 250 treatment-naïve NSCLC patients with resected, localized lung tumors. The study at large found these results: Multi-region tumor sequencing was not performed, so intratumor heterogeneity could not be excluded. A median of approximately 57 of the top 100 tumor clones were detected in paired uninvolved adjacent lung, and 28 of these tumor clones were also found among the top 100 clones of the paired uninvolved adjacent lung. Because the study design was exploratory, TCR variables were selected using unadjusted p-values without false-discovery rate correction. Higher T cell density in blood was associated with longer overall survival, whereas higher clonality in adjacent lung was associated with shorter survival. The highest T cell clonality was observed in uninvolved tumor-adjacent lung, where clonality exceeded that of tumor, suggesting that antigenic responses were more focused in uninvolved tumor-adjacent lung.

Regarding this clone: Its antigen is still unknown. No clone much larger than this one lies a single base away; base qualities are absent.

At diagnosis, peripheral blood, uninvolved tumor-adjacent lung and tumor were collected and were preserved as a mix of fresh-frozen and FFPE material. For TCR repertoire profiling, the blood samples were analyzed as peripheral blood mononuclear cells. The immunoSEQ Assay was used to sequence TCR beta CDR3 regions from DNA. The authors processed their data as follows. T cell density was computed as TCR beta template counts normalized to usable DNA estimated by amplifying housekeeping genes. Richness was estimated using the preseqR package, with extrapolation to 400,000 templates for PBMC samples and to 120,000 templates for tissue samples. Clonality was calculated as one minus Pielou's evenness. Tissue-enriched TCRs were identified through differential abundance testing performed on productive amino-acid clonotypes, with a minimum total count of 5 and an alpha of 0.1. Repertoire overlap between compartments was quantified with the Jaccard Index and Morisita Overlap Index. GLIPH clustered TCR beta CDR3s with public tetramer-defined viral CDR3s; viral motifs required at least three viral sequences plus V-gene enrichment. As stored in TCRdb, this immuneACCESS dataset retains in-frame rearrangements with V and J assigned. A fraction of the clones does not appear; measured against another copy, unresolved V genes explain less than half of the discrepancy, and the remainder lacks a known reason. Clonal size and the V and J genes are those of that table, whereas D and trimming came from the DNA. This sample gives around 45,000 clones in total; around 87% of them show up just once. Clones ranked in the top ten supply more than 2% of the sample.

The TCR sequence derives from a man aged 35-75 years with stage II lung adenocarcinoma. The source material was PBMCs, sampled before any cancer treatment.

In nucleotide form, the sequence is TGTGCCAGCATGATCCGAGGGGGGGCTGGTGAAAAACTGTTTTTT. The translation is CASMIRGGAGEKLFF. The rearranged chain carries TRBV11-2 and TRBJ1-4; matching of 6 bases hints at TRBD1 as the D gene. Via the germline V gene, CDR1 is SGHAT and CDR2 FQNNGV. A distance of 19 bases separates the germline ends of V and J, which lose 7 bases and 7 bases respectively. Spanning cysteine to phenylalanine, the CDR3 consists of 15 amino acids. Only CDR3 DNA is held: 45 bases, read in frame from base 1. The CDR3, completed at both ends by the reference TRBV11-2 and TRBJ1-4 genes, gives the full variable domain EAGVAQSPRYKIIEKRQSVAFWCNPISGHATLYWYQQILGQGPKLLIQFQNNGVVDDSQLPKDRFSAERLKGVDSTLKIQPAKLEDSAVYLCASMIRGGAGEKLFFGSGTQLSVL.